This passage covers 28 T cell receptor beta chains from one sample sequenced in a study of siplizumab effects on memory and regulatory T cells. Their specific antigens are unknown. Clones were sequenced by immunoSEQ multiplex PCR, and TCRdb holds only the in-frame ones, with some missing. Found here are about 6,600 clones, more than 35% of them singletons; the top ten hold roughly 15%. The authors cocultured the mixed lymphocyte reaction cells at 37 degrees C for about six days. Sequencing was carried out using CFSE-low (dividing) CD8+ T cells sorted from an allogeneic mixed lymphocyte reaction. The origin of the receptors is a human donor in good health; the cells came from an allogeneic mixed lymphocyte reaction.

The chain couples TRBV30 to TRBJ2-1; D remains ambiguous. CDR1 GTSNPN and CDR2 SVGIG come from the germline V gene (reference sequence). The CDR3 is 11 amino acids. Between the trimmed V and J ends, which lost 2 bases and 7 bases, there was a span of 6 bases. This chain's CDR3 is CAWSIGNEQFF. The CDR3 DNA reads TGTGCCTGGAGTATAGGGAATGAGCAGTTCTTC.

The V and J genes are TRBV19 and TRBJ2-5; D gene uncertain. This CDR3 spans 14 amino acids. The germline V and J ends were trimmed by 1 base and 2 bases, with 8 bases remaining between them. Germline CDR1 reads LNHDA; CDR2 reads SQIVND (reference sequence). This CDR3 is CASSIGLRQETQYF. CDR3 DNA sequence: TGTGCCAGTAGTATAGGTCTCAGACAAGAGACCCAGTACTTC.

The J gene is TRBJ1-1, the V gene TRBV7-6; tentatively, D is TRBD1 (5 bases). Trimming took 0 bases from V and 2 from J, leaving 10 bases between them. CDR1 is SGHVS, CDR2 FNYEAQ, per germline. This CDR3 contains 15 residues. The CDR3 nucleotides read TGTGCCAGCAGCTTAGCCGTGACAGCCAACACTGAAGCTTTCTTT. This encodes CASSLAVTANTEAFF.

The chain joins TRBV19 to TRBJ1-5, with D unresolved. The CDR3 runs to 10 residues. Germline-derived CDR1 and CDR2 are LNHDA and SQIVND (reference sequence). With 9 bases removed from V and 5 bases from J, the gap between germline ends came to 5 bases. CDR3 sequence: CASHYQPQHF. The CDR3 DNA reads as TGTGCCAGCCATTATCAGCCCCAGCATTTT.

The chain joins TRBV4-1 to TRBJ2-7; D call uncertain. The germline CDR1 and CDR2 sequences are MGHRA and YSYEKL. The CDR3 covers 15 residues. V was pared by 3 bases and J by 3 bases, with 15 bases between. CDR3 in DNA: TGCGCCAGCAGCCACACTGCGGACGGCAGCTACGAGCAGTACTTC. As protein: CASSHTADGSYEQYF.

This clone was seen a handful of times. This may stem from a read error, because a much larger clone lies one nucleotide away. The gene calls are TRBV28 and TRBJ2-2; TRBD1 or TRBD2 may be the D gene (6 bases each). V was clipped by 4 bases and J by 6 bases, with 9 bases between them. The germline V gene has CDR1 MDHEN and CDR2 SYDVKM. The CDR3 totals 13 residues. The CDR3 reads CASSYGGPGELFF. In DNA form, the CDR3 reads TGTGCCAGCAGTTACGGGGGCCCCGGGGAGCTGTTTTTT.

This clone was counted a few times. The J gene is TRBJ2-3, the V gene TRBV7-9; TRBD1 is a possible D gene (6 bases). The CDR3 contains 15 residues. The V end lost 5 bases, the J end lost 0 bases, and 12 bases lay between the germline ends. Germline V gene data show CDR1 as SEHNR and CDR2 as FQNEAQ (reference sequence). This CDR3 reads CASSRIQGSTDTQYF. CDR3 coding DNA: TGTGCCAGCAGCAGAATACAGGGCAGCACAGATACGCAGTATTTT. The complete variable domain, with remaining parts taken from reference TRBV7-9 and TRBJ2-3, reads DTGVSQNPRHKITKRGQNVTFRCDPISEHNRLYWYRQTLGQGPEFLTYFQNEAQLEKSRLLSDRFSAERPKGSFSTLEIQRTEQGDSAMYLCASSRIQGSTDTQYFGPGTRLTVL.

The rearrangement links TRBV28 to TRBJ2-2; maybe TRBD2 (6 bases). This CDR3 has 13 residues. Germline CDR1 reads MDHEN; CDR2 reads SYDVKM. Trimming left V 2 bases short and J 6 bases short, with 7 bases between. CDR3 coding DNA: TGTGCCAGCAGTTTAGGACTACCCGGGGAGCTGTTTTTT. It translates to CASSLGLPGELFF.

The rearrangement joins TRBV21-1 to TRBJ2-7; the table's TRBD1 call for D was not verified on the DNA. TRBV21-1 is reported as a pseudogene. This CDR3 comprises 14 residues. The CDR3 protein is CASSQGDDSHEQYF. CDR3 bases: TGTGCCAGCAGCCAGGGGGACGATTCGCACGAGCAGTACTTC.

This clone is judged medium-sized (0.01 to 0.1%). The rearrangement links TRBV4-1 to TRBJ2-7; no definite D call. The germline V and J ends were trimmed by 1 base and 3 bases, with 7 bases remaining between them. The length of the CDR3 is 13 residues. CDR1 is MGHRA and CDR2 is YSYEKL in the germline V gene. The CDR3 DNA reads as TGCGCCAGCAGCCAAGCGGTACTCTACGAGCAGTACTTC. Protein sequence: CASSQAVLYEQYF.

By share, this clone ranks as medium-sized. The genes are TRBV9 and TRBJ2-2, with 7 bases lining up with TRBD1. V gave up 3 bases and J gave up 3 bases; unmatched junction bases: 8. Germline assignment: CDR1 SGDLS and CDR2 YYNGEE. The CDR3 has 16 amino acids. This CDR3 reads CASSASTGVYTGELFF. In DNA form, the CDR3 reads TGTGCCAGCAGCGCATCAACAGGGGTCTACACCGGGGAGCTGTTTTTT.

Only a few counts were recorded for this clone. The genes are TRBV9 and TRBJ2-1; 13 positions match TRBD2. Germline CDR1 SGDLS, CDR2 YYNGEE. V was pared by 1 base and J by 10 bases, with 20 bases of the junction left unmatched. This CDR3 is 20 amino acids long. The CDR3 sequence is CASSVSNGTSGIRPSVEQFF. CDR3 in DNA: TGTGCCAGCAGCGTATCGAACGGGACTAGCGGGATTCGCCCGAGTGTGGAGCAGTTCTTC. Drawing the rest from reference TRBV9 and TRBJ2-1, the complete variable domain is DSGVTQTPKHLITATGQRVTLRCSPRSGDLSVYWYQQSLDQGLQFLIQYYNGEERAKGNILERFSAQQFPDLHSELNLSSLELGDSALYFCASSVSNGTSGIRPSVEQFFGPGTRLTVL.

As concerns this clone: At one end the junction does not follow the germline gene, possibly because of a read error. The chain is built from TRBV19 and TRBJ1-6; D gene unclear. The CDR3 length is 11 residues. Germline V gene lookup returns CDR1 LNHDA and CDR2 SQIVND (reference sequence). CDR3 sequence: CATPYYSPLHF. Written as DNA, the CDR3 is TGTGCCACCCCCTATTATTCACCCCTCCACTTT.

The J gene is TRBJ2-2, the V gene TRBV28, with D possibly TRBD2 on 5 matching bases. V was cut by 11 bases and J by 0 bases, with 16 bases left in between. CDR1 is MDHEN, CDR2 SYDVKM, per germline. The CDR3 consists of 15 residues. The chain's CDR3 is CAGAGVSPNTGELFF. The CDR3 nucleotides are TGTGCCGGCGCGGGTGTGTCGCCGAACACCGGGGAGCTGTTTTTT.

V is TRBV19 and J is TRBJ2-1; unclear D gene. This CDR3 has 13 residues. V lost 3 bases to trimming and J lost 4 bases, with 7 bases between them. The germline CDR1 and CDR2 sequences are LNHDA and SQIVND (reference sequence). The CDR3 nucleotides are TGTGCCAGTAGTATTTTCAGATACAATGAGCAGTTCTTC. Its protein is CASSIFRYNEQFF.

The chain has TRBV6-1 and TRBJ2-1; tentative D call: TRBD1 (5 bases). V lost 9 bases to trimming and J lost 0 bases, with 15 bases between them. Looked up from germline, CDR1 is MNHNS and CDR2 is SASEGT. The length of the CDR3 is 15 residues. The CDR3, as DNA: TGTGCCAGTTCCCTGACAGAGAGCTCCTACAATGAGCAGTTCTTC. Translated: CASSLTESSYNEQFF.

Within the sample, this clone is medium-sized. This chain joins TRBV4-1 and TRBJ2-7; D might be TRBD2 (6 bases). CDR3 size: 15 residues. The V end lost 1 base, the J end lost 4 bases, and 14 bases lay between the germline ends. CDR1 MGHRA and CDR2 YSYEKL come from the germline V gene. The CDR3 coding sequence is TGCGCCAGCAGCCAAGTGCTGGGAGGAGGGTACGAGCAGTACTTC. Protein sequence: CASSQVLGGGYEQYF.

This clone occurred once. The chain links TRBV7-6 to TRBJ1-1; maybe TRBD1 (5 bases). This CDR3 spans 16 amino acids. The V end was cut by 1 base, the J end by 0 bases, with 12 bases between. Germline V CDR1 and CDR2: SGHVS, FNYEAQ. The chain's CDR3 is CASSLDRQSMNTEAFF. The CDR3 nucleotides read TGTGCCAGCAGCTTAGATAGACAGTCCATGAACACTGAAGCTTTCTTT.

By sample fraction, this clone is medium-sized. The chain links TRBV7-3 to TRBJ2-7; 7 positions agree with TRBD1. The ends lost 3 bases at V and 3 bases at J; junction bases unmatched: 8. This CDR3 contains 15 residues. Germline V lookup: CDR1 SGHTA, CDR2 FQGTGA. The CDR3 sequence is CASSLAPGTVYEQYF. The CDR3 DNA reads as TGTGCCAGCAGCTTGGCCCCCGGGACAGTCTACGAGCAGTACTTC.

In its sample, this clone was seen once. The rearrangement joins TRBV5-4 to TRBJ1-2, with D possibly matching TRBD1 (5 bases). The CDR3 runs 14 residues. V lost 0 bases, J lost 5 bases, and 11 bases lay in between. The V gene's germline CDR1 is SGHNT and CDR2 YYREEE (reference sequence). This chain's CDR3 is CASSLGDSPYGYTF. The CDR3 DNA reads TGTGCCAGCAGCTTGGGTGACAGCCCGTATGGCTACACCTTC. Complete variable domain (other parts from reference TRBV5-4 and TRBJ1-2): ETGVTQSPTHLIKTRGQQVTLRCSSQSGHNTVSWYQQALGQGPQFIFQYYREEENGRGNFPPRFSGLQFPNYSSELNVNALELDDSALYLCASSLGDSPYGYTFGSGTRLTVV.

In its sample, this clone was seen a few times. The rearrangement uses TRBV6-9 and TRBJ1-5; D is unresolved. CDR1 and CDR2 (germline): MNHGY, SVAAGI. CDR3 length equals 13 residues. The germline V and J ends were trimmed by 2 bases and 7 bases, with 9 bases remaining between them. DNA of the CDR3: TGTGCCAGCAGTTATCCCCGAGGCCAGCCCCAGCATTTT. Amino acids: CASSYPRGQPQHF.

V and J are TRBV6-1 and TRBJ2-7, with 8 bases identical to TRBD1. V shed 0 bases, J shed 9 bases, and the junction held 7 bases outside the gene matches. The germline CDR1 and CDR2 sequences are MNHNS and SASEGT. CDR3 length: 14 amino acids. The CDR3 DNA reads TGTGCCAGCAGTGAAGCCCCAGGGGGCGCAGGGCAGTACTTC. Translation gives CASSEAPGGAGQYF.

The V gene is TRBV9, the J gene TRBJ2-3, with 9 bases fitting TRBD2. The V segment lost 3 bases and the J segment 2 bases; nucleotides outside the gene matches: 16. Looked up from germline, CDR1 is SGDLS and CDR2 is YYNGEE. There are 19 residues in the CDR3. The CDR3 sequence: CASSEPSRGAGGITDTQYF. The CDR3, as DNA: TGTGCCAGCAGCGAACCTTCACGAGGAGCGGGAGGTATCACAGATACGCAGTATTTT.

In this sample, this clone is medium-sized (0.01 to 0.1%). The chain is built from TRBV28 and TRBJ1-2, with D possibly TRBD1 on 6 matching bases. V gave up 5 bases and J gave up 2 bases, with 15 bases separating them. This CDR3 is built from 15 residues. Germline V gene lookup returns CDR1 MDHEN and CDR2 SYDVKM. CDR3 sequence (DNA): TGTGCCAGCAGTCCGTCGACAGGCCTCAACTATGGCTACACCTTC. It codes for CASSPSTGLNYGYTF.

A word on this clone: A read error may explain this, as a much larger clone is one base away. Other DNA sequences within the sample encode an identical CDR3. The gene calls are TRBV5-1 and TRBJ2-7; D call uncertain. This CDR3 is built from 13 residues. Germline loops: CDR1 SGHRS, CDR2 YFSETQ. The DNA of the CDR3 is TGCGCCAGCAGCGGCGCGATTCTCCACGAGCAGTATTTC. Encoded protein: CASSGAILHEQYF.

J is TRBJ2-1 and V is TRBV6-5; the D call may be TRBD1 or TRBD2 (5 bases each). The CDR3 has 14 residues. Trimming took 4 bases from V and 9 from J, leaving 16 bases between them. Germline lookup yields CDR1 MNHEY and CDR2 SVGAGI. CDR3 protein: CASSSTGPSFEQFF. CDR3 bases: TGTGCCAGCAGTTCGACGGGACCTTCTTTTGAGCAGTTCTTC.

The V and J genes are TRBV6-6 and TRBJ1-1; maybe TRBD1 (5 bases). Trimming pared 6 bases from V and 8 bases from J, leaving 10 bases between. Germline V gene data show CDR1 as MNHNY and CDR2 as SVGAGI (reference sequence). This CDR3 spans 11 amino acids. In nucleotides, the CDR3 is TGTGCCAGCAGCCAGGGTAGGGAAGCTTTCTTT. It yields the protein CASSQGREAFF.

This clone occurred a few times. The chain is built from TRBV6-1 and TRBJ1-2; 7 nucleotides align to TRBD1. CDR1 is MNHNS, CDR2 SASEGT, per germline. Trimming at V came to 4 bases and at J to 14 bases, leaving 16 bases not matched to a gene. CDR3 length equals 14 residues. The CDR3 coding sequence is TGTGCCAGCAGTGCTCCCCGAACCTTCACCAGGGGGACCTTC. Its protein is CASSAPRTFTRGTF.